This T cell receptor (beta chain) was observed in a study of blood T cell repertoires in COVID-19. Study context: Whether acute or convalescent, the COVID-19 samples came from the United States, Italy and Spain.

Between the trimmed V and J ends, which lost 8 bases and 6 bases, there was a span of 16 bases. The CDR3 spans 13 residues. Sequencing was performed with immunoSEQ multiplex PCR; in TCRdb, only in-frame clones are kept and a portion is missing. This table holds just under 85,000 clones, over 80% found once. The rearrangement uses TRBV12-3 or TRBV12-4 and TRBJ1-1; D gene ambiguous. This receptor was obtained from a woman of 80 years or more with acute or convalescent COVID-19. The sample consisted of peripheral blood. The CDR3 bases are TGTGCCAGCCGTGCTTTCCTCCGGGCTGAAGCTTTCTTT. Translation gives CASRAFLRAEAFF.